This TCR beta chain derives from a study of blood T cell repertoires in COVID-19. Study summary: The United States, Italy and Spain supplied acute and convalescent COVID-19 samples.

Enrolled through a virtual design, the participants were between roughly 18 and 90 years of age and came from fewer than 30 US areas. Membership in each cohort depended on participant-reported clinical history. Resolution of symptoms, clearance, or two negative PCRs was present in recovered Cohort 3 donors. The length of the CDR3 is 15 residues. The ends were cut back, 2 bases at V and 8 bases at J, with 18 bases in the middle. Germline CDR1 is MGHRA and CDR2 is YSYEKL. Only in-frame clones appear in the TCRdb table, and some are missing; sequencing was by immunoSEQ multiplex PCR. The top ten clones hold 3.2% of a sample with approximately 170,000 clones, roughly 80% of them seen once.

The chain employs TRBV4-1 and TRBJ1-2, with TRBD1 as a possible D gene (6 bases). The TCR was taken from a young woman who had recovered from COVID-19. The sequencing input was PBMCs or T cells enriched from blood (not recorded which). CDR3 protein: CASSQPAAGEGGYTF. CDR3 nucleotide sequence: TGCGCCAGCAGCCAACCCGCCGCAGGGGAGGGCGGCTACACCTTC.